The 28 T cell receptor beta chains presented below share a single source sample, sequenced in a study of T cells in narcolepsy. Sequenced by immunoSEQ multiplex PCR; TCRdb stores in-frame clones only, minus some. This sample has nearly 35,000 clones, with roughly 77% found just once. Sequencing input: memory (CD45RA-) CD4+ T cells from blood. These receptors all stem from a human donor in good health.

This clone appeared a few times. The CDR3, as DNA: TGTGCCAGCAACCGAGGGACATATCAGCCCCAGCATTTT. Its protein is CASNRGTYQPQHF. The rearrangement links TRBV6-1 to TRBJ1-5; a weak D match, TRBD1 (6 bases). Germline lookup yields CDR1 MNHNS and CDR2 SASEGT. V lost 7 bases, J lost 5 bases, and 12 bases lay in between. There are 13 residues in the CDR3.

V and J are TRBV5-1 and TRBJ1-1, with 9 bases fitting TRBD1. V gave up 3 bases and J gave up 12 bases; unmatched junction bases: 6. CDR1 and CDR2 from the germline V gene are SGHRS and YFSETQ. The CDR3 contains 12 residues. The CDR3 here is CASSWDRDLTFF. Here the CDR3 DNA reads TGCGCCAGCAGCTGGGACAGGGACCTGACTTTCTTT.

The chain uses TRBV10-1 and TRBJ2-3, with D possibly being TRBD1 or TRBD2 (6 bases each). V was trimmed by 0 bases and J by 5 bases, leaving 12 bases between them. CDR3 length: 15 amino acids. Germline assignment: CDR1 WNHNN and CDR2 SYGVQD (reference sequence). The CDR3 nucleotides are TGCGCCAGCAGTGAGTCGAGGGGGGTTGTAGATACGCAGTATTTT. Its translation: CASSESRGVVDTQYF.

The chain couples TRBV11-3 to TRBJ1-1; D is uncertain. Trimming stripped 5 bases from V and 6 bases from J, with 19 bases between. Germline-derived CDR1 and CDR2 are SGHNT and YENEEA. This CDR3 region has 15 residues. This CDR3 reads CASSGDGVGIPEAFF. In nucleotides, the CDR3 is TGTGCCAGCAGCGGAGACGGGGTTGGCATCCCTGAAGCTTTCTTT.

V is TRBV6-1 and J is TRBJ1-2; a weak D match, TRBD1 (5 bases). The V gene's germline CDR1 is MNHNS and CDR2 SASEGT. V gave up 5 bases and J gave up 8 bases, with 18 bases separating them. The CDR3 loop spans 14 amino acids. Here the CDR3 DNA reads TGTGCCAGCAGTCCGATGGGGGTTGAATGGGGCTACACCTTC. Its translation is CASSPMGVEWGYTF.

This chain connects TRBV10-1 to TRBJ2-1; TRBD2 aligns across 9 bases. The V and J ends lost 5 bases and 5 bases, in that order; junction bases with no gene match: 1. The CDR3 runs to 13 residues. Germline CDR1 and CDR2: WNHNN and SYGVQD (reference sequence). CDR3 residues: CASSLAGNNEQFF. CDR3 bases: TGCGCCAGCAGTCTAGCGGGAAACAATGAGCAGTTCTTC.

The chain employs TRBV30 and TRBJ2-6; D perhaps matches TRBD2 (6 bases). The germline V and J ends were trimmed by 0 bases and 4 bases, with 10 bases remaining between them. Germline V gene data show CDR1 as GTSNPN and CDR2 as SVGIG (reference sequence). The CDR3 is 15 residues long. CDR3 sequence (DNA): TGTGCCTGGAGTGTCGGGAGTTCAGGGGCCAACGTCCTGACTTTC. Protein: CAWSVGSSGANVLTF.

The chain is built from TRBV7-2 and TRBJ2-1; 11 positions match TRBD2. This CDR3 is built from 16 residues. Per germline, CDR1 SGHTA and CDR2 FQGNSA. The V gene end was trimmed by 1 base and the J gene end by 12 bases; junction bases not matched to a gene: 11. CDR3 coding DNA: TGTGCCAGCAGCTTAGGGCTAGCGGGAGGTTATGAGGGGCAGTTCTTC. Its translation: CASSLGLAGGYEGQFF.

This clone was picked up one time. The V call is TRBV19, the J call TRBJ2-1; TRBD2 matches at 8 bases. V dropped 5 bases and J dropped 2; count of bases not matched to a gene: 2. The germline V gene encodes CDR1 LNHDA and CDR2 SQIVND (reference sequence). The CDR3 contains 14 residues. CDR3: CASSPSGPYNEQFF. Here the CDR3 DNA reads TGTGCCAGTAGTCCTAGCGGGCCCTACAATGAGCAGTTCTTC.

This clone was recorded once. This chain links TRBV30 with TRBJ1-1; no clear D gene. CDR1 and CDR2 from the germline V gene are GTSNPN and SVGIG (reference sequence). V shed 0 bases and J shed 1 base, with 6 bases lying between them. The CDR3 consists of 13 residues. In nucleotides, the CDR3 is TGTGCCTGGAGTGTTTTTACGAACACTGAAGCTTTCTTT. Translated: CAWSVFTNTEAFF.

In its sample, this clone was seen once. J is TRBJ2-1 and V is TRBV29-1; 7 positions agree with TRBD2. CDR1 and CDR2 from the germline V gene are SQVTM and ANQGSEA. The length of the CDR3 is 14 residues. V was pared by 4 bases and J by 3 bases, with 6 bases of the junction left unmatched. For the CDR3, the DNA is TGCAGCGTTGTAATAGCGGGTATCTACAATGAGCAGTTCTTC. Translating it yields CSVVIAGIYNEQFF.

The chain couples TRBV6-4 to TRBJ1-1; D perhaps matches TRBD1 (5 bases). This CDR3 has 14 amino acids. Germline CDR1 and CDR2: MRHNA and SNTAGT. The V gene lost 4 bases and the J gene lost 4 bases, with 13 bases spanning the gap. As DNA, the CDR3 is TGTGCCAGCAGTGTAAGCAGGGAGGGCACTGAAGCTTTCTTT. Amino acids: CASSVSREGTEAFF.

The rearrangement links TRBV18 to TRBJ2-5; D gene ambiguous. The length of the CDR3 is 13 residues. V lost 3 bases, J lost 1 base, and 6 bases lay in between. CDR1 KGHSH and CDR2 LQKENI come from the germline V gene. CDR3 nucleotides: TGTGCCAGCTCACCCCGTGCCCAAGAGACCCAGTACTTC. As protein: CASSPRAQETQYF. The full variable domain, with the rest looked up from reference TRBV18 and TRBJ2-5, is NAGVMQNPRHLVRRRGQEARLRCSPMKGHSHVYWYRQLPEEGLKFMVYLQKENIIDESGMPKERFSAEFPKEGPSILRIQQVVRGDSAAYFCASSPRAQETQYFGPGTRLLVL.

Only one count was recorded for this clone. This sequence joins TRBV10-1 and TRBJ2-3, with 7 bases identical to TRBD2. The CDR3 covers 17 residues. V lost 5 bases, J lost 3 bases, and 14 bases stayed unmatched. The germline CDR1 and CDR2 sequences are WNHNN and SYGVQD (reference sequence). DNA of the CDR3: TGCGCCAGCAGTCTTGGGTTGAGTAGCGGGCTTACAGATACGCAGTATTTT. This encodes CASSLGLSSGLTDTQYF.

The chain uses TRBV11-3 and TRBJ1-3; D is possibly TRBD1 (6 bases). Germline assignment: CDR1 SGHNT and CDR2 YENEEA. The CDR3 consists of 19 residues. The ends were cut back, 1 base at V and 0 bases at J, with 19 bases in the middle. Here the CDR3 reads CASSLGVAGQWLSGNTIYF. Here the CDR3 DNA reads TGTGCCAGCAGCTTAGGCGTCGCCGGACAGTGGCTCTCTGGAAACACCATATATTTT.

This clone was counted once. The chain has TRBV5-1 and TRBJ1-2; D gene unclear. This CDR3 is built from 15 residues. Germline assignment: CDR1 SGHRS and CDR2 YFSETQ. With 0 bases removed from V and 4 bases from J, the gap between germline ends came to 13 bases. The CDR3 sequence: CASSLGVTGSYGYTF. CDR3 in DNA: TGCGCCAGCAGCTTGGGGGTAACGGGTTCCTATGGCTACACCTTC.

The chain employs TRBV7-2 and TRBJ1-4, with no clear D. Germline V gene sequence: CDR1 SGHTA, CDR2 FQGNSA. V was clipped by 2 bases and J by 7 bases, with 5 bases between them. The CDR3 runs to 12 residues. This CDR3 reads CASSLKGEKLFF. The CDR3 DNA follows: TGTGCCAGCAGCTTAAAGGGTGAAAAACTGTTTTTT.

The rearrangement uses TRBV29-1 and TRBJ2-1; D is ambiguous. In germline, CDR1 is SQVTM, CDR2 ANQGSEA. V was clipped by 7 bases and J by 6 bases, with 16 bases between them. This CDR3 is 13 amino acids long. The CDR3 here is CSGSMVVGNEQFF. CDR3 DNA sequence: TGCAGCGGAAGTATGGTCGTCGGCAATGAGCAGTTCTTC.

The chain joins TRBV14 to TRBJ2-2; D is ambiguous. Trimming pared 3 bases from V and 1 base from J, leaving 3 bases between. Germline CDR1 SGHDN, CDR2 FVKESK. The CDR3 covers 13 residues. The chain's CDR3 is CASSQWNTGELFF. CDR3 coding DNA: TGTGCCAGCAGCCAGTGGAACACCGGGGAGCTGTTTTTT.

The CDR3 bases are TGTGCCAGCAGTGAATGGAGGGGTTCACCCCTCCACTTT. Protein product: CASSEWRGSPLHF. The V and J genes are TRBV6-1 and TRBJ1-6; D is possibly TRBD1 (5 bases). CDR3 length equals 13 residues. The germline V and J ends were trimmed by 2 bases and 9 bases, with 8 bases remaining between them. CDR1 MNHNS and CDR2 SASEGT come from the germline V gene.

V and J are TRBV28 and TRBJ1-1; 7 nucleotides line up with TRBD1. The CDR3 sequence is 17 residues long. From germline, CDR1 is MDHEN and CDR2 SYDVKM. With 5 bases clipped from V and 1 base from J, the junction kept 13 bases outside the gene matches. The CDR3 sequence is CASSQATAGGPNTEAFF. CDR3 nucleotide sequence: TGTGCCAGCAGTCAAGCAACGGCAGGGGGGCCGAACACTGAAGCTTTCTTT.

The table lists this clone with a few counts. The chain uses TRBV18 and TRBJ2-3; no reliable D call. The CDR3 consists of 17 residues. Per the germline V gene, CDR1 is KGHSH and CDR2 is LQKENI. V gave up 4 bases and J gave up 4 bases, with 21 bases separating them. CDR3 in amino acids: CASSQQMAATQADTQYF. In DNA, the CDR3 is TGTGCCAGCTCACAGCAAATGGCGGCGACCCAGGCAGATACGCAGTATTTT.

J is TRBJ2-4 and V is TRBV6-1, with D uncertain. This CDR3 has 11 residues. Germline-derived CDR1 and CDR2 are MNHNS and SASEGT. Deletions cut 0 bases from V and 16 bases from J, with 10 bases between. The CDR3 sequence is CASSEAYRFYF. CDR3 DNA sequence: TGTGCCAGCAGTGAAGCTTACCGCTTTTACTTC.

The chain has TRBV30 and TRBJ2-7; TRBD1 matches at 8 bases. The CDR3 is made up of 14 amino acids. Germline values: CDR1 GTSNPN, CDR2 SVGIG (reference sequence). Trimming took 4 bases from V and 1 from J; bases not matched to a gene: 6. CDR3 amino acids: CAWNRDRSSYEQYF. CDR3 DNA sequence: TGTGCCTGGAATAGGGACAGGTCTTCCTACGAGCAGTACTTC.

The CDR3 bases are TGCGCCAGCAACGTGGGTGGACAGATGAACACTGAAGCTTTCTTT. Translation gives CASNVGGQMNTEAFF. The rearrangement links TRBV5-1 to TRBJ1-1; TRBD1 is a possible D gene (6 bases). Deletions cut 6 bases from V and 0 bases from J, with 15 bases between. This CDR3 is built from 15 residues. Germline lookup yields CDR1 SGHRS and CDR2 YFSETQ.

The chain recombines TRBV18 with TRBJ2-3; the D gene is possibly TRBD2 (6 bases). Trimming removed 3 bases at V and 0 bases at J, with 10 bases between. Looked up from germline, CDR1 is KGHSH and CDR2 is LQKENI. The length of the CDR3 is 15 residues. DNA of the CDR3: TGTGCCAGCTCACCGGACTACCTAAGCACAGATACGCAGTATTTT. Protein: CASSPDYLSTDTQYF.

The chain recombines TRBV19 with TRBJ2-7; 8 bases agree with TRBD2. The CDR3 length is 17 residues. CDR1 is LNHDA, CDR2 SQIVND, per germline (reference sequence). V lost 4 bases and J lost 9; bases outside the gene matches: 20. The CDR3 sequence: CASSREQTSAPSTGQYF. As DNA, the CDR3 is TGTGCCAGTAGTAGAGAGCAGACTAGCGCCCCGTCCACCGGGCAGTACTTC.

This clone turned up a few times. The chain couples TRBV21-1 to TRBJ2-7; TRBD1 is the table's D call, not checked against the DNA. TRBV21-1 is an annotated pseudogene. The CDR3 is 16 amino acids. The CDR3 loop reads CASSRVRDRGTYEQYF. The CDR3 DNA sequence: TGTGCCAGCAGCCGGGTCCGGGACAGGGGAACCTACGAGCAGTACTTC.